These 29 T cell receptor beta chains were sequenced from one sample in a study of blood T cell repertoires in COVID-19. Sequenced by immunoSEQ multiplex PCR; TCRdb stores in-frame clones only, minus some. Of 57,000 or so clones listed, 85% to 90% are singletons. Sequencing input: peripheral blood. The receptors here all came from a woman aged 50 to 60 with active or convalescent COVID-19.

This chain joins TRBV11-2 and TRBJ2-3; D not resolved. The CDR3 runs to 13 residues. Trimming cost V 3 bases and J 6 bases, with 10 bases left between them. CDR1 is SGHAT, CDR2 FQNNGV, per germline. This CDR3 reads CASSFRATDTQYF. CDR3 in DNA: TGTGCCAGCAGCTTTCGCGCAACCGATACGCAGTATTTT.

CDR3 amino acids: CASSVVWAGSTDTQYF. The CDR3 nucleotides are TGTGCCAGCAGCGTAGTTTGGGCGGGAAGCACAGATACGCAGTATTTT. V usage is TRBV9 and J usage is TRBJ2-3; D is possibly TRBD2 (6 bases). V was cut by 0 bases and J by 0 bases, with 11 bases left in between. Germline values: CDR1 SGDLS, CDR2 YYNGEE. The CDR3 loop spans 16 amino acids.

The rearrangement uses TRBV6-1 and TRBJ2-1; 9 bases are a match to TRBD1. CDR1 is MNHNS and CDR2 is SASEGT in the germline V gene. There are 16 residues in the CDR3. Germline trimming cut 3 bases from V and 7 bases from J; bases unmatched to any gene: 10. CDR3 loop: CASSDLAGQGRNEQFF. CDR3 DNA: TGTGCCAGCAGTGATTTGGCGGGACAGGGTCGGAATGAGCAGTTCTTC.

The genes are TRBV10-2 and TRBJ1-2, with 7 bases aligning to TRBD1. Trimming removed 0 bases from V and 0 bases from J; junction bases left unmatched: 19. This CDR3 is 21 amino acids long. Germline V lookup: CDR1 WSHSY, CDR2 SAAADI. In DNA, the CDR3 is TGCGCCAGCAGTGAGTCACCGACAGGGTTCTCTTCTACGTTAGCTAACTATGGCTACACCTTC. It is translated as CASSESPTGFSSTLANYGYTF.

CDR3 bases: TGTGGAATAAGGCGGGGCATGGATCAGCCCCAGCATTTT. It is translated as CGIRRGMDQPQHF. The rearrangement links TRBV10-3 to TRBJ1-5; D may be TRBD1 (5 bases). This CDR3 has 13 amino acids. Germline lookup yields CDR1 ENHRY and CDR2 SYGVKD.

The V and J genes are TRBV30 and TRBJ1-2; a possible D gene is TRBD1 (6 bases). The germline V gene has CDR1 GTSNPN and CDR2 SVGIG (reference sequence). The CDR3 covers 17 residues. The germline V and J ends were trimmed by 2 bases and 5 bases, with 24 bases remaining between them. The CDR3 region is CAWSPTPNAGERYGYTF. CDR3 coding DNA: TGTGCCTGGAGTCCAACGCCCAATGCAGGGGAGCGGTATGGCTACACCTTC.

Here the CDR3 reads CASSLVGGATDTQYF. The CDR3 DNA follows: TGTGCCAGCAGCTTAGTTGGCGGAGCCACAGATACGCAGTATTTT. The rearrangement uses TRBV11-3 and TRBJ2-3, with D hard to call. Trimming took 1 base from V and 2 from J, leaving 10 bases between them. Germline V lookup: CDR1 SGHNT, CDR2 YENEEA. The CDR3 runs to 15 residues.

The chain recombines TRBV11-2 with TRBJ2-5; TRBD2 aligns across 12 bases. The CDR3 is 17 residues long. Germline loops: CDR1 SGHAT, CDR2 FQNNGV. Trimming cost V 0 bases and J 5 bases; bases outside gene matches: 7. CDR3 loop: CASSLELAGGVGETQYF. CDR3 nucleotides: TGTGCCAGCAGCTTAGAACTAGCGGGAGGTGTGGGGGAGACCCAGTACTTC.

The gene calls are TRBV5-5 and TRBJ1-3, with D maybe TRBD1 (5 bases). Germline V lookup: CDR1 SGHKS, CDR2 YYEKEE (reference sequence). The CDR3 loop spans 14 amino acids. The V gene lost 3 bases and the J gene lost 4 bases, with 11 bases spanning the gap. CDR3 in DNA: TGTGCCAGCAGCTCCCGGGACTACGGAAACACCATATATTTT. Translating gives CASSSRDYGNTIYF.

V is TRBV10-3 and J is TRBJ1-1; D is undetermined. Germline values: CDR1 ENHRY, CDR2 SYGVKD. There are 12 residues in the CDR3. V was clipped by 10 bases and J by 4 bases, with 13 bases between them. Here the CDR3 reads CATSVSRTEAFF. The CDR3, as DNA: TGTGCCACCTCAGTAAGTCGCACTGAAGCTTTCTTT.

V usage is TRBV5-6 and J usage is TRBJ2-1; D may be TRBD2 (6 bases). Germline values: CDR1 SGHDT, CDR2 YYEEEE. CDR3 length equals 16 residues. Trimming stripped 4 bases from V and 4 bases from J, with 18 bases between. The CDR3 nucleotides read TGTGCCAGCAGCCCGATTGAGGGAGGTCTGTACAATGAGCAGTTCTTC. It is translated as CASSPIEGGLYNEQFF.

The chain recombines TRBV29-1 with TRBJ1-1; D gene uncertain. Germline V gene sequence: CDR1 SQVTM, CDR2 ANQGSEA. The V end lost 3 bases, the J end lost 1 base, and 9 bases lay between the germline ends. This CDR3 is built from 13 residues. This CDR3 reads CSVDIQENTEAFF. Here the CDR3 DNA reads TGCAGCGTTGACATCCAGGAGAACACTGAAGCTTTCTTT.

V and J are TRBV11-1 and TRBJ2-5, with TRBD2 as a possible D gene (5 bases). Trimming shortened V by 1 base and J by 5 bases, and 11 bases separated the two germline ends. The CDR3 spans 14 residues. The germline CDR1 and CDR2 sequences are SGHAT and FQDESV (reference sequence). CDR3 in amino acids: CASSLERRRETQYF. Written as DNA, the CDR3 is TGTGCCAGCAGCTTAGAGCGGAGGCGCGAGACCCAGTACTTC. The full variable domain, rest sourced from reference TRBV11-1 and TRBJ2-5, is EAEVAQSPRYKITEKSQAVAFWCDPISGHATLYWYRQILGQGPELLVQFQDESVVDDSQLPKDRFSAERLKGVDSTLKIQPAELGDSAMYLCASSLERRRETQYFGPGTRLLVL.

This rearrangement joins TRBV5-6 to TRBJ2-1; 11 bases align to TRBD2. CDR1 SGHDT and CDR2 YYEEEE come from the germline V gene. The CDR3 runs 14 residues. Trimming removed 4 bases from V and 6 bases from J; junction bases left unmatched: 3. The CDR3 sequence: CASSPLAGVNEQFF. CDR3 sequence (DNA): TGTGCCAGCAGCCCACTAGCGGGGGTCAATGAGCAGTTCTTC.

This clone was picked up a small number of times. The chain employs TRBV2 and TRBJ2-3; D is ambiguous. With 4 bases removed from V and 1 base from J, the gap between germline ends came to 12 bases. The CDR3 loop spans 15 amino acids. CDR1 SNHLY and CDR2 FYNNEI come from the germline V gene. CDR3 DNA: TGTGCCAGCAGTGTTCGCTCCACGGGCACAGATACGCAGTATTTT. Protein product: CASSVRSTGTDTQYF.

The rearrangement links TRBV29-1 to TRBJ1-1; D unclear. This CDR3 is built from 14 residues. The V end lost 7 bases, the J end lost 4 bases, and 19 bases lay between the germline ends. Looked up from germline, CDR1 is SQVTM and CDR2 is ANQGSEA. This CDR3 reads CSAVVSSTTTEAFF. In DNA form, the CDR3 reads TGCAGCGCTGTAGTTTCTTCGACTACCACTGAAGCTTTCTTT.

This clone turned up a few times. This chain joins TRBV6-5 and TRBJ2-2, with 10 bases that match TRBD2. This CDR3 contains 15 residues. Trimming took 7 bases from V and 1 from J; bases not matched to a gene: 3. Germline V gene data show CDR1 as MNHEY and CDR2 as SVGAGI. This CDR3 is CASTLAGENTGELFF. CDR3 bases: TGTGCCAGCACCCTAGCGGGGGAGAACACCGGGGAGCTGTTTTTT.

This chain connects TRBV10-3 to TRBJ1-1, with 7 bases matching TRBD1. The CDR3 length is 14 residues. The J segment lost 4 bases and the V segment lost 10 bases, leaving 12 bases of the junction unmatched. Germline V gene sequence: CDR1 ENHRY, CDR2 SYGVKD. CDR3 amino acids: CASGPTGAGTEAFF. In DNA, the CDR3 is TGTGCCAGCGGCCCTACAGGGGCGGGCACTGAAGCTTTCTTT.

This rearrangement joins TRBV11-2 to TRBJ2-7; D is perhaps TRBD2 (6 bases). Germline CDR1 and CDR2: SGHAT and FQNNGV. Trimming stripped 8 bases from V and 5 bases from J, with 13 bases between. The CDR3 contains 12 residues. CDR3 coding DNA: TGTGCCAGCCGGACTACCTACAACGAGCAGTACTTC. As protein: CASRTTYNEQYF.

V and J are TRBV19 and TRBJ2-2; tentative D call: TRBD2 (5 bases). There are 15 residues in the CDR3. V lost 7 bases, J lost 8 bases, and 20 bases lay in between. Germline CDR1 and CDR2: LNHDA and SQIVND (reference sequence). The CDR3 DNA reads as TGTGCCAGTACAGTCGGGAATAGGGTTGGGGGGGAGCTGTTTTTT. Translation gives CASTVGNRVGGELFF. The full variable domain, its missing parts supplied by reference TRBV19 and TRBJ2-2, is DGGITQSPKYLFRKEGQNVTLSCEQNLNHDAMYWYRQDPGQGLRLIYYSQIVNDFQKGDIAEGYSVSREKKESFPLTVTSAQKNPTAFYLCASTVGNRVGGELFFGEGSRLTVL.

The chain recombines TRBV6-5 with TRBJ2-1; the D gene is possibly TRBD2 (6 bases). CDR3 length equals 15 residues. Germline assignment: CDR1 MNHEY and CDR2 SVGAGI. V gave up 2 bases and J gave up 4 bases, with 12 bases separating them. CDR3 sequence (DNA): TGTGCCAGCAGTTACAGAGCGGAGGGGTACAATGAGCAGTTCTTC. Encoded protein: CASSYRAEGYNEQFF.

The chain recombines TRBV7-9 with TRBJ2-3; 9 positions agree with TRBD1. Per germline, CDR1 SEHNR and CDR2 FQNEAQ (reference sequence). This CDR3 region has 15 residues. After removal of 5 bases from V and 3 bases from J, the junction contained 6 bases not matched to a gene. CDR3 sequence (DNA): TGTGCCAGCAGCCGGGGACAGGGACTAACAGATACGCAGTATTTT. Its protein product is CASSRGQGLTDTQYF.

The rearrangement joins TRBV2 to TRBJ2-1; the match to TRBD2 covers 7 bases. Losses at the gene ends were 5 bases for V and 9 bases for J; bases not matched to a gene: 1. The CDR3 is made up of 11 amino acids. Germline V lookup: CDR1 SNHLY, CDR2 FYNNEI. Here the CDR3 reads CASSPGGEQFF. The CDR3 region has the DNA TGTGCCAGCAGTCCGGGGGGTGAGCAGTTCTTC.

The chain couples TRBV7-9 to TRBJ1-1; D possibly corresponds to TRBD1 (5 bases). Germline V lookup: CDR1 SEHNR, CDR2 FQNEAQ (reference sequence). Trimming pared 1 base from V and 1 base from J, leaving 13 bases between. CDR3 length equals 16 residues. The CDR3 DNA follows: TGTGCCAGCAGCTTAGGGACAAGGTCCCAGAACACTGAAGCTTTCTTT. As protein: CASSLGTRSQNTEAFF. Complete variable domain (other parts from reference TRBV7-9 and TRBJ1-1): DTGVSQNPRHKITKRGQNVTFRCDPISEHNRLYWYRQTLGQGPEFLTYFQNEAQLEKSRLLSDRFSAERPKGSFSTLEIQRTEQGDSAMYLCASSLGTRSQNTEAFFGQGTRLTVV.

The chain has TRBV2 and TRBJ1-1; D unresolved. Germline assignment: CDR1 SNHLY and CDR2 FYNNEI. This CDR3 contains 15 residues. V shed 2 bases and J shed 8 bases, with 18 bases lying between them. CDR3 region: CASSEFFPSQKEAFF. CDR3 bases: TGTGCCAGCAGTGAATTTTTTCCGTCACAAAAGGAAGCTTTCTTT.

J is TRBJ1-3 and V is TRBV21-1; the D segment call TRBD1 is taken from the table without a DNA check. TRBV21-1 is classified as a pseudogene. The CDR3 contains 16 residues. CDR3 nucleotide sequence: TGTGCCAGCACCAAAAAAACAGGTGGCTCTGGAAACACCATATATTTT. Protein: CASTKKTGGSGNTIYF.

The rearrangement links TRBV6-5 to TRBJ1-1; D is undetermined. CDR1 and CDR2 from the germline V gene are MNHEY and SVGAGI. Between the trimmed V and J ends, which lost 6 bases and 5 bases, there was a span of 13 bases. This CDR3 is built from 13 residues. As DNA, the CDR3 is TGTGCCAGCAGCGTCCGTAGCGAAACTGAAGCTTTCTTT. This codes for CASSVRSETEAFF.

This clone was picked up one time. The chain's CDR3 is CASSSPGATNEKLFF. The DNA for the CDR3 is TGTGCCAGCAGTTCACCAGGGGCAACTAATGAAAAACTGTTTTTT. The genes are TRBV28 and TRBJ1-4, with D possibly TRBD1 on 6 matching bases. CDR1 and CDR2 (germline): MDHEN, SYDVKM. The CDR3 length is 15 residues. Trimming took off 4 bases at V and 0 bases at J, with 9 bases between the two ends. Full variable domain (outside the CDR3, taken from reference TRBV28 and TRBJ1-4): DVKVTQSSRYLVKRTGEKVFLECVQDMDHENMFWYRQDPGLGLRLIYFSYDVKMKEKGDIPEGYSVSREKKERFSLILESASTNQTSMYLCASSSPGATNEKLFFGSGTQLSVL.

This chain uses TRBV28 with TRBJ2-1; TRBD2 aligns across 9 bases. The V and J ends lost 6 bases and 2 bases, in that order; junction bases with no gene match: 5. Germline V gene data show CDR1 as MDHEN and CDR2 as SYDVKM. CDR3 length: 15 residues. The CDR3 protein is CASSLSSGAYNEQFF. The CDR3 nucleotides are TGTGCCAGCAGCCTCTCTAGCGGGGCCTACAATGAGCAGTTCTTC.